Sequencing of this T cell receptor beta chain was carried out in a study of shared clonotypes between healthy human individuals. General study points: The study sampled only blood, and tissue repertoires likely differ.

Note on this clone: Its antigen is still unknown.

Repertoires were generated with immunoSEQ multiplex PCR, while TCRdb's copy carries only in-frame clones and drops some. Among about 1,900,000 clones, 85% to 95% were seen once, and the ten largest hold around 1%. Terminally differentiated effector memory CD45RA+ cells were excluded by CCR7 positive selection of CD45RO-negative cells. There were only Caucasian adults among the donors, and all lived in Nashville, Tennessee. The material sequenced was naive CD8+ T cells sorted from blood. This sequence was found in a man aged 18 to 35 in good health.

The CDR3 DNA reads TGTGCCAGCAGCGTTACTAGCGGGAGTATCTACGAGCAGTACTTC. Encoded protein: CASSVTSGSIYEQYF. The chain recombines TRBV9 with TRBJ2-7; 11 bases fit TRBD2. The junction had 4 bases not matched to a gene; V was cut back by 2 bases and J by 3 bases. The CDR3 loop spans 15 amino acids. CDR1 is SGDLS and CDR2 is YYNGEE in the germline V gene.